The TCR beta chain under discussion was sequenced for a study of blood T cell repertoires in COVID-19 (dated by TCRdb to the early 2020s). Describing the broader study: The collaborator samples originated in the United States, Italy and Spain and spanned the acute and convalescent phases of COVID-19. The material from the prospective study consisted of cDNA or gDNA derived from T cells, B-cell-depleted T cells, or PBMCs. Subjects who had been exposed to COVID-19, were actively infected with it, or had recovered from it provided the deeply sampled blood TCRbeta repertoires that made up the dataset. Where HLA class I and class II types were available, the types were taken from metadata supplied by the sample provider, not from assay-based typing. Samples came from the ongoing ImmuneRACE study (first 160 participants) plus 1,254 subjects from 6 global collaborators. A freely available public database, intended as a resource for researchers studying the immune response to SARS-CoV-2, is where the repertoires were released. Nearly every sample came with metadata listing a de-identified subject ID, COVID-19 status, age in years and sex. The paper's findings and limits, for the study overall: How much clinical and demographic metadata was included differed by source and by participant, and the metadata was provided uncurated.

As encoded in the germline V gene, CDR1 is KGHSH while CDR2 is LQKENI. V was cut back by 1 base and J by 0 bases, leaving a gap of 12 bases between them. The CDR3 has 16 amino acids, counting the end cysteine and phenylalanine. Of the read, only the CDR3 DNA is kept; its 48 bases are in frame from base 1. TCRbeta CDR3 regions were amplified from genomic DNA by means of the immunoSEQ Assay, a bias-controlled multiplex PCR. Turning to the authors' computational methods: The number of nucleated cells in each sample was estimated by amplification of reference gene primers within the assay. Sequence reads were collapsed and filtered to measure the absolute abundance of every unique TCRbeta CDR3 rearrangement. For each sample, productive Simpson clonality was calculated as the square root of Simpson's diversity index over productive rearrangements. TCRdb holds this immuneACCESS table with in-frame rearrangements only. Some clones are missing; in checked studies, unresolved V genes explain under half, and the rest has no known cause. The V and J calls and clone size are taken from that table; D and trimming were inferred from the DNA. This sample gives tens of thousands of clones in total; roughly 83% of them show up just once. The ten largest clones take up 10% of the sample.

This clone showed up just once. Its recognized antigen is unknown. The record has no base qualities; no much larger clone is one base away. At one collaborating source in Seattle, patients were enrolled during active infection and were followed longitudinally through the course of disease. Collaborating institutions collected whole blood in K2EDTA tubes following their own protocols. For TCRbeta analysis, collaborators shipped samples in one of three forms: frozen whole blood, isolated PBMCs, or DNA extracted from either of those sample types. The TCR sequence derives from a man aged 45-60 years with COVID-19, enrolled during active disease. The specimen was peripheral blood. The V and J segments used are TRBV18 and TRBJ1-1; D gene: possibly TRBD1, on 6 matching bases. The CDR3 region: CASSPLGAAVNTEAFF. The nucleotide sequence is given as TGTGCCAGCTCACCACTGGGGGCGGCGGTGAACACTGAAGCTTTCTTT.